This is a list of T cell receptor beta chains from one sample in a study of blood T cell repertoires in COVID-19. TCRdb's table, derived via immunoSEQ multiplex PCR, lists solely in-frame clones and lacks some. The sample holds some 200,000 clones; approximately 85% are singletons and the top ten take 6.5% to 9%. Sequenced sample: peripheral blood. These receptors all stem from a woman in her sixties with acute or convalescent COVID-19. The CDR3 runs from the conserved cysteine through the conserved F or W. The D gene is left open where the match is weak. The size field is filled for only some rows; it gives once, few, many or a size class.

V gene: TRBV19; D gene: TRBD1; clone size: .; J gene: TRBJ1-1; CDR3 protein: CASSRGQAVMNTEAFF; CDR3 DNA: TGTGCCAGTAGCCGAGGACAGGCTGTCATGAACACTGAAGCTTTCTTT
V gene: TRBV19; D gene: .; clone size: once; J gene: TRBJ2-3; CDR3 protein: CASSIFSGSTDTQYF; CDR3 DNA: TGTGCCAGTAGTATATTTAGCGGTAGCACAGATACGCAGTATTTT
V gene: TRBV10-3; D gene: TRBD1; clone size: .; J gene: TRBJ1-1; CDR3 protein: CAISGTRQGANTEAFF; CDR3 DNA: TGTGCCATCAGTGGGACCCGACAGGGGGCGAACACTGAAGCTTTCTTT
V gene: TRBV15; D gene: .; clone size: once; J gene: TRBJ1-4; CDR3 protein: CATSRGRTEEKLFF; CDR3 DNA: TGTGCCACCAGCAGAGGGAGGACGGAAGAAAAACTGTTTTTT
V gene: TRBV4-1; D gene: TRBD1; clone size: few; J gene: TRBJ2-1; CDR3 protein: CASSQDSGTGVEQFF; CDR3 DNA: TGCGCCAGCAGCCAAGACTCCGGGACAGGGGTAGAGCAGTTCTTC
V gene: TRBV28; D gene: .; clone size: .; J gene: TRBJ1-1; CDR3 protein: CASSNGGVRNTEAFF; CDR3 DNA: TGTGCCAGCTCAAACGGCGGGGTTAGGAACACTGAAGCTTTCTTT
V gene: TRBV6-5; D gene: TRBD1; clone size: .; J gene: TRBJ2-7; CDR3 protein: CASRRTGQTYEQYF; CDR3 DNA: TGTGCCAGCAGACGGACAGGCCAAACCTACGAGCAGTACTTC
V gene: TRBV2; D gene: TRBD1; clone size: .; J gene: TRBJ1-1; CDR3 protein: CASGQGNTEAFF; CDR3 DNA: TGTGCCAGCGGACAGGGAAACACTGAAGCTTTCTTT
V gene: TRBV6-2/TRBV6-3; D gene: TRBD2; clone size: .; J gene: TRBJ2-5; CDR3 protein: CASSSGQLAGQETQYF; CDR3 DNA: TGTGCCAGCAGTTCTGGACAGCTAGCGGGCCAAGAGACCCAGTACTTC
V gene: TRBV11-2; D gene: .; clone size: .; J gene: TRBJ1-5; CDR3 protein: CASSEGQGPNQPQHF; CDR3 DNA: TGTGCCAGCAGCGAGGGCCAGGGGCCAAATCAGCCCCAGCATTTT
V gene: TRBV19; D gene: .; clone size: .; J gene: TRBJ2-5; CDR3 protein: CASSYSETQYF; CDR3 DNA: TGTGCCAGTAGTTATAGCGAGACCCAGTACTTC
V gene: TRBV20-1; D gene: TRBD2; clone size: .; J gene: TRBJ2-5; CDR3 protein: CSASGSTSPQTQYF; CDR3 DNA: TGCAGTGCTAGTGGGTCGACTAGCCCGCAGACCCAGTACTTC
V gene: TRBV10-3; D gene: .; clone size: .; J gene: TRBJ2-1; CDR3 protein: CAIRTGGRHEQFF; CDR3 DNA: TGTGCCATCAGGACAGGCGGACGCCATGAGCAGTTCTTC
V gene: TRBV6-4; D gene: TRBD2; clone size: .; J gene: TRBJ2-7; CDR3 protein: CASRGTSGSITYEQYF; CDR3 DNA: TGTGCCAGCAGGGGGACTAGCGGGAGTATCACCTACGAGCAGTACTTC
V gene: TRBV7-3; D gene: .; clone size: .; J gene: TRBJ1-1; CDR3 protein: CASSSDGGNTEAFF; CDR3 DNA: TGTGCCAGCAGCTCAGACGGGGGAAACACTGAAGCTTTCTTT
V gene: TRBV6-5; D gene: .; clone size: .; J gene: TRBJ2-1; CDR3 protein: CASSYSFGITGNEQFF; CDR3 DNA: TGTGCCAGCAGTTACTCATTCGGGATCACGGGGAATGAGCAGTTCTTC
V gene: TRBV5-1; D gene: TRBD1; clone size: .; J gene: TRBJ2-7; CDR3 protein: CASSFGQGEQYF; CDR3 DNA: TGCGCCAGCAGCTTCGGACAGGGGGAGCAGTACTTC
V gene: TRBV15; D gene: TRBD2; clone size: once; J gene: TRBJ2-1; CDR3 protein: CATSRDESGGPRNEQFF; CDR3 DNA: TGTGCCACCAGCAGAGATGAGTCGGGAGGGCCGAGGAATGAGCAGTTCTTC
V gene: TRBV7-2; D gene: .; clone size: .; J gene: TRBJ1-6; CDR3 protein: CASSLRLESGPYSPLHF; CDR3 DNA: TGTGCCAGCAGCTTACGACTGGAGTCAGGGCCTTATTCACCCCTCCACTTT
V gene: TRBV7-9; D gene: .; clone size: .; J gene: TRBJ1-1; CDR3 protein: CASSLQIDTEAFF; CDR3 DNA: TGTGCCAGCAGCTTACAGATCGATACTGAAGCTTTCTTT
V gene: TRBV19; D gene: TRBD2; clone size: few; J gene: TRBJ2-1; CDR3 protein: CASSERLARQFF; CDR3 DNA: TGTGCCAGTAGTGAGAGACTAGCGAGGCAGTTCTTC
V gene: TRBV5-1; D gene: .; clone size: few; J gene: TRBJ2-2; CDR3 protein: CASSLKTGTGELFF; CDR3 DNA: TGCGCCAGCAGCCTTAAAACAGGTACCGGGGAGCTGTTTTTT
V gene: TRBV18; D gene: .; clone size: .; J gene: TRBJ1-1; CDR3 protein: CASSPESGLYMNTEAFF; CDR3 DNA: TGTGCCAGCTCACCCGAGTCAGGACTGTACATGAACACTGAAGCTTTCTTT
V gene: TRBV10-2; D gene: TRBD2; clone size: .; J gene: TRBJ2-3; CDR3 protein: CASSGTSGSSILDTQYF; CDR3 DNA: TGCGCCAGCAGTGGGACTAGCGGGAGTTCGATTCTAGATACGCAGTATTTT
V gene: TRBV30; D gene: .; clone size: .; J gene: TRBJ1-1; CDR3 protein: CAWSLVEQGRAEAFF; CDR3 DNA: TGTGCCTGGAGTCTAGTGGAACAGGGACGCGCTGAAGCTTTCTTT
V gene: TRBV7-8; D gene: TRBD2; clone size: once; J gene: TRBJ2-1; CDR3 protein: CASSPLPGPGGYNEQFF; CDR3 DNA: TGTGCCAGCAGCCCCCTACCTGGTCCGGGGGGCTACAATGAGCAGTTCTTC
V gene: TRBV28; D gene: .; clone size: .; J gene: TRBJ1-5; CDR3 protein: CASSRVQPQHF; CDR3 DNA: TGTGCCAGCAGTCGAGTTCAGCCCCAGCATTTT
V gene: TRBV2; D gene: .; clone size: .; J gene: TRBJ2-3; CDR3 protein: CATGTSTDTQYF; CDR3 DNA: TGTGCCACCGGGACTAGCACAGATACGCAGTATTTT
V gene: TRBV19; D gene: TRBD1; clone size: .; J gene: TRBJ1-3; CDR3 protein: CASSIGGQSFSIGNTIYF; CDR3 DNA: TGTGCCAGTAGTATAGGGGGACAGTCCTTCTCTATCGGAAACACCATATATTTT
V gene: TRBV7-9; D gene: .; clone size: .; J gene: TRBJ1-1; CDR3 protein: CAPGGPLNTEAFF; CDR3 DNA: TGTGCCCCGGGGGGGCCCTTGAACACTGAAGCTTTCTTT
V gene: TRBV6-5; D gene: .; clone size: .; J gene: TRBJ1-1; CDR3 protein: CASSPMGQGTEAFF; CDR3 DNA: TGTGCCAGCAGTCCGATGGGGCAGGGCACTGAAGCTTTCTTT
V gene: TRBV10-2; D gene: .; clone size: .; J gene: TRBJ1-1; CDR3 protein: CASSEGQRNTEAFF; CDR3 DNA: TGCGCCAGCAGTGAGGGACAGAGGAACACTGAAGCTTTCTTT
V gene: TRBV10-3; D gene: TRBD1; clone size: few; J gene: TRBJ1-6; CDR3 protein: CAISLGQVNSPLHF; CDR3 DNA: TGTGCCATCAGCCTAGGACAGGTTAATTCACCCCTCCACTTT
V gene: TRBV28; D gene: .; clone size: .; J gene: TRBJ1-3; CDR3 protein: CASRDFMGGSISSSGNTIYF; CDR3 DNA: TGTGCCAGCAGGGATTTTATGGGGGGAAGTATCTCTAGCTCTGGAAACACCATATATTTT
V gene: TRBV6-1; D gene: TRBD2; clone size: once; J gene: TRBJ2-5; CDR3 protein: CASSEGASGETQYF; CDR3 DNA: TGTGCCAGCAGTGAAGGGGCTAGCGGAGAGACCCAGTACTTC
V gene: TRBV24-1; D gene: .; clone size: .; J gene: TRBJ1-2; CDR3 protein: CATSGAPGDYGYTF; CDR3 DNA: TGTGCCACCAGTGGGGCCCCAGGGGACTATGGCTACACCTTC
V gene: TRBV27; D gene: TRBD2; clone size: .; J gene: TRBJ2-1; CDR3 protein: CASSPLGAGVINEQFF; CDR3 DNA: TGTGCCAGCAGTCCCCTGGGAGCGGGAGTTATAAATGAGCAGTTCTTC
V gene: TRBV30; D gene: .; clone size: .; J gene: TRBJ2-7; CDR3 protein: CAWSVGATSYEQYF; CDR3 DNA: TGTGCCTGGAGTGTAGGGGCGACGTCCTACGAGCAGTACTTC
V gene: TRBV14; D gene: .; clone size: .; J gene: TRBJ2-3; CDR3 protein: CASSPAGRTQYF; CDR3 DNA: TGTGCCAGCTCCCCGGCGGGACGTACGCAGTATTTT
V gene: TRBV7-3; D gene: .; clone size: .; J gene: TRBJ2-1; CDR3 protein: CASSAVSSYNEQFF; CDR3 DNA: TGTGCCAGTTCAGCGGTTAGCTCCTACAATGAGCAGTTCTTC
V gene: TRBV19; D gene: TRBD2; clone size: .; J gene: TRBJ2-5; CDR3 protein: CASSGTPGLAAGETQYF; CDR3 DNA: TGTGCCAGTAGTGGAACCCCCGGACTAGCGGCTGGGGAGACCCAGTACTTC
V gene: TRBV19; D gene: TRBD2; clone size: once; J gene: TRBJ2-1; CDR3 protein: CASSIPNINPGASGNYNEQFF; CDR3 DNA: TGTGCCAGTAGTATACCTAATATTAACCCCGGGGCTAGCGGAAACTACAATGAGCAGTTCTTC
V gene: TRBV5-1; D gene: .; clone size: .; J gene: TRBJ2-2; CDR3 protein: CASSLGHGTGELFF; CDR3 DNA: TGCGCCAGCAGCTTGGGACACGGCACCGGGGAGCTGTTTTTT
V gene: TRBV9; D gene: TRBD2; clone size: .; J gene: TRBJ2-2; CDR3 protein: CASSVGGTSGYTGELFF; CDR3 DNA: TGTGCCAGCAGCGTAGGCGGGACTAGCGGGTACACCGGGGAGCTGTTTTTT
V gene: TRBV29-1; D gene: .; clone size: .; J gene: TRBJ1-4; CDR3 protein: CSAQAGATNEKLFF; CDR3 DNA: TGCAGCGCCCAGGCAGGGGCAACTAATGAAAAACTGTTTTTT
V gene: TRBV19; D gene: .; clone size: .; J gene: TRBJ1-3; CDR3 protein: CASKVTGSGNTIYF; CDR3 DNA: TGTGCCAGTAAGGTAACGGGCTCTGGAAACACCATATATTTT
V gene: TRBV5-5; D gene: TRBD1; clone size: once; J gene: TRBJ1-1; CDR3 protein: CASSSLPGQMNTEAFF; CDR3 DNA: TGTGCCAGCAGCTCATTACCGGGACAGATGAACACTGAAGCTTTCTTT
V gene: TRBV15; D gene: .; clone size: .; J gene: TRBJ1-5; CDR3 protein: CATSRDGQSNQPQHF; CDR3 DNA: TGTGCCACCAGCAGAGATGGGCAGAGCAATCAGCCCCAGCATTTT
V gene: TRBV19; D gene: TRBD2; clone size: .; J gene: TRBJ2-1; CDR3 protein: CASSTQIPPAGKIVNEQFF; CDR3 DNA: TGTGCCAGTAGTACCCAGATCCCCCCAGCGGGAAAGATTGTCAATGAGCAGTTCTTC
V gene: TRBV3-1/TRBV3-2; D gene: .; clone size: few; J gene: TRBJ2-1; CDR3 protein: CASSQDWATYNEQFF; CDR3 DNA: TGTGCCAGCAGCCAAGACTGGGCTACCTACAATGAGCAGTTCTTC
V gene: TRBV6-1; D gene: .; clone size: .; J gene: TRBJ2-4; CDR3 protein: CASSARSGQLAKNIQYF; CDR3 DNA: TGTGCCAGCAGTGCCCGATCGGGACAACTAGCCAAAAACATTCAGTACTTC
V gene: TRBV29-1; D gene: TRBD1; clone size: .; J gene: TRBJ1-2; CDR3 protein: CSVEATGRIYGYTF; CDR3 DNA: TGCAGCGTTGAAGCGACAGGGAGAATCTATGGCTACACCTTC